This T cell receptor (beta chain) comes out of a study of blood T cell repertoires in COVID-19. Study background: COVID-19 samples collected from the United States, Italy and Spain covered acute and convalescent phases. Sample material is recorded as cDNA or gDNA derived from T cells, B-cell-depleted T cells, or PBMCs.

Libraries were prepared by immunoSEQ multiplex PCR; TCRdb keeps only in-frame clonotypes and omits some of them. Counted here are about 320,000 clones, around nine tenths occurring once; the ten biggest clones make up 3.9%. This clone was seen a handful of times. Enrolled through a virtual design, the participants were between roughly 18 and 90 years of age and came from about two dozen US areas. Before they entered the study, exposed participants had met a COVID-19 case within 2 weeks. Germline V lookup: CDR1 KGHSH, CDR2 LQKENI. J was trimmed by 4 bases and V by 4 bases; bases with no gene match: 11. The CDR3 is 17 amino acids.

The receptor was derived from a woman in her 30s who had been exposed to COVID-19. This chain links TRBV18 with TRBJ1-3, with 9 positions matching TRBD1. Sequenced material: PBMCs or T cells enriched from blood (not recorded which). As DNA, the CDR3 is TGTGCCAGCTCACGCCCACAGGGGGCTACGGGAGGAAACACCATATATTTT. It translates to CASSRPQGATGGNTIYF.